Listed here is a single T cell receptor (beta chain). This specimen belongs to a study of T cell changes during pregnancy in multiple sclerosis. Clones were read by immunoSEQ multiplex PCR, and TCRdb kept only the in-frame ones, dropping some. The sample includes about 36,000 clones, 85% to 95% of them seen just once. J was trimmed by 5 bases and V by 7 bases; bases with no gene match: 14. The germline V gene has CDR1 SGHRS and CDR2 YFSETQ. The CDR3 contains 15 residues. The receptor was isolated from a female donor with multiple sclerosis, enrolled in a pregnancy study. Sequencing was performed on CD4+ T cells from peripheral blood mononuclear cells, taken in the first trimester of pregnancy. This rearrangement joins TRBV5-1 to TRBJ2-7, with 8 nucleotides matching TRBD1. CDR3 nucleotide sequence: TGCGCCAGCGCACGACAGGGGCCGAAAGCTAACGAGCAGTACTTC. It is translated as CASARQGPKANEQYF.